These 23 T cell receptor beta chains were sequenced from one sample in a study of blood T cell repertoires in COVID-19. The data were produced by immunoSEQ multiplex PCR, yet TCRdb's version contains in-frame clones alone and is incomplete. The sample shows roughly 67,000 clones, roughly 80% of them seen only once. The specimen sequenced was peripheral blood. Source of these receptors: a man aged 50 to 60 with active COVID-19.

The chain links TRBV2 to TRBJ2-3; 8 bases fit TRBD1. The length of the CDR3 is 15 residues. Unmatched junction bases numbered 7, after V lost 3 bases and J lost 5 bases. Germline V gene data show CDR1 as SNHLY and CDR2 as FYNNEI. The CDR3 spells CASSDQGAPRDTQYF. The CDR3 coding sequence is TGTGCCAGCAGTGATCAGGGGGCGCCGCGAGATACGCAGTATTTT.

This chain connects TRBV7-2 to TRBJ2-1; D is possibly TRBD2 (6 bases). Trimming pared 5 bases from V and 1 base from J, leaving 12 bases between. The V gene's germline CDR1 is SGHTA and CDR2 FQGNSA. The CDR3 runs 15 residues. CDR3 sequence: CASSPTRNSYNEQFF. The DNA of the CDR3 is TGTGCCAGCAGCCCGACTAGGAATTCCTACAATGAGCAGTTCTTC.

The rearrangement links TRBV24-1 to TRBJ2-1; 15 bases match TRBD2. CDR1 and CDR2 (germline): KGHDR, SFDVKD. V lost 3 bases to trimming and J lost 5 bases; unmatched junction nucleotides: 4. The CDR3 spans 17 residues. The DNA of the CDR3 is TGTGCCACCAGTGATCGCGGGACTAGCGGGGGGCACAATGAGCAGTTCTTC. Translation gives CATSDRGTSGGHNEQFF.

This chain joins TRBV19 and TRBJ1-1; TRBD1 matches at 7 bases. Germline lookup yields CDR1 LNHDA and CDR2 SQIVND (reference sequence). The CDR3 covers 14 residues. V lost 4 bases, J lost 3 bases, and 5 bases stayed unmatched. CDR3 protein: CASSRQGGDTEAFF. The CDR3 region has the DNA TGTGCCAGTAGTAGACAGGGAGGCGACACTGAAGCTTTCTTT.

The CDR3: CASSSASASSYNEQFF. The DNA of the CDR3 is TGTGCCAGCAGTTCGGCTAGCGCTAGCTCCTACAATGAGCAGTTCTTC. The chain couples TRBV27 to TRBJ2-1, with D perhaps matching TRBD2 (6 bases). Trimming removed 4 bases at V and 0 bases at J, with 13 bases between. The CDR3 has 16 residues. CDR1 and CDR2 (germline): MNHEY, SMNVEV (reference sequence).

For the CDR3, the DNA is TGCGCCAGCAGCCAAGGCCAGGGGACCCAGTATCTTAACTATGGCTACACCTTC. Its protein is CASSQGQGTQYLNYGYTF. This chain joins TRBV4-1 and TRBJ1-2; possible D gene TRBD1, 6 bases. Germline-derived CDR1 and CDR2 are MGHRA and YSYEKL. V was trimmed by 1 base and J by 1 base, leaving 19 bases between them. This CDR3 is 18 amino acids long.

The V call is TRBV9, the J call TRBJ1-1; D call uncertain. V lost 4 bases, J lost 0 bases, and 13 bases lay in between. The germline gives CDR1 SGDLS, CDR2 YYNGEE. The CDR3 spans 15 residues. This CDR3 reads CASSSTPGLNTEAFF. DNA for the CDR3: TGTGCCAGCAGCTCCACCCCAGGATTGAACACTGAAGCTTTCTTT.

V gene TRBV27 combines with J gene TRBJ1-1, with D possibly TRBD1 on 5 matching bases. The CDR3 runs 15 residues. CDR1 is MNHEY and CDR2 is SMNVEV in the germline V gene (reference sequence). The V and J ends lost 2 bases and 1 base respectively, with 11 bases between them. The CDR3, as DNA: TGTGCCAGCAGTTTAATGGGGCACACGAACACTGAAGCTTTCTTT. This translates into CASSLMGHTNTEAFF.

The chain has TRBV5-4 and TRBJ2-7; D may be TRBD1 (6 bases). The CDR3 length is 16 residues. The V end was cut by 1 base, the J end by 4 bases, with 18 bases between. Per the germline V gene, CDR1 is SGHNT and CDR2 is YYREEE (reference sequence). The CDR3 here is CASSLLGAALLYEQYF. The CDR3 DNA reads as TGTGCCAGCAGCTTGTTGGGGGCCGCATTGCTTTACGAGCAGTACTTC.

The J gene is TRBJ2-3, the V gene TRBV19, with 9 bases that match TRBD1. Germline V lookup: CDR1 LNHDA, CDR2 SQIVND (reference sequence). There are 17 residues in the CDR3. V gave up 6 bases and J gave up 4 bases; unmatched junction bases: 14. Here the CDR3 reads CASRKQGTGIRADTQYF. CDR3 coding DNA: TGTGCCAGTAGGAAACAAGGGACAGGGATCAGAGCAGATACGCAGTATTTT. Full variable domain (rest looked up from reference TRBV19 and TRBJ2-3): DGGITQSPKYLFRKEGQNVTLSCEQNLNHDAMYWYRQDPGQGLRLIYYSQIVNDFQKGDIAEGYSVSREKKESFPLTVTSAQKNPTAFYLCASRKQGTGIRADTQYFGPGTRLTVL.

The chain employs TRBV6-1 and TRBJ1-5, with D unresolved. The CDR3 covers 15 residues. Germline CDR1 and CDR2: MNHNS and SASEGT. Deletions cut 2 bases from V and 5 bases from J, with 13 bases between. The CDR3 nucleotides read TGTGCCAGCAGTGAATCGGGTCGAGCTCATCAGCCCCAGCATTTT. Protein sequence: CASSESGRAHQPQHF.

This clone was seen more than once but under ten times. This sequence joins TRBV5-1 and TRBJ2-3; possible D gene TRBD1, 6 bases. CDR1 is SGHRS and CDR2 is YFSETQ in the germline V gene. Trimming removed 2 bases at V and 6 bases at J, with 10 bases between. This CDR3 is 13 amino acids long. In nucleotides, the CDR3 is TGCGCCAGCAGCTTTTGGGGGCGTGATACGCAGTATTTT. Residues: CASSFWGRDTQYF.

This chain joins TRBV7-6 and TRBJ1-6, with D tentatively TRBD1 (5 bases). The CDR3 has 16 amino acids. V was cut by 3 bases and J by 5 bases, with 14 bases left in between. The germline CDR1 and CDR2 sequences are SGHVS and FNYEAQ. The CDR3 spells CASSFDSSSDNSPLHF. CDR3 nucleotides: TGTGCCAGCAGCTTCGACAGCTCTTCGGATAATTCACCCCTCCACTTT. Full variable domain (missing parts from reference TRBV7-6 and TRBJ1-6): GAGVSQSPRYKVTKRGQDVALRCDPISGHVSLYWYRQALGQGPEFLTYFNYEAQQDKSGLPNDRFSAERPEGSISTLTIQRTEQRDSAMYRCASSFDSSSDNSPLHFGNGTRLTVT.

J is TRBJ1-2 and V is TRBV5-8; D may be TRBD1 (5 bases). Germline CDR1 and CDR2: SGHTS and YDEGEE. This CDR3 contains 13 residues. V was shortened by 1 base and J by 7 bases, with 11 bases between the two germline ends. The CDR3 DNA sequence: TGTGCCAGCAGCTTGTGGCAGGGAGGTGGCTACACCTTC. It encodes CASSLWQGGGYTF.

The CDR3 DNA reads as TGTGCCAGTAGTATACGGAGCATGAACACTGAAGCTTTCTTT. Its protein product is CASSIRSMNTEAFF. The gene calls are TRBV19 and TRBJ1-1; D gene ambiguous. Trimming stripped 2 bases from V and 0 bases from J, with 7 bases between. Germline V lookup: CDR1 LNHDA, CDR2 SQIVND (reference sequence). The CDR3 contains 14 residues.

In this sample, this clone turned up a few times. The J gene is TRBJ1-5, the V gene TRBV10-1; unclear D gene. V lost 2 bases to trimming and J lost 5 bases, with 4 bases between them. The CDR3 totals 12 residues. Per the germline V gene, CDR1 is WNHNN and CDR2 is SYGVQD (reference sequence). CDR3 sequence: CASSEPDQPQHF. CDR3 DNA sequence: TGCGCCAGCAGTGAGCCCGATCAGCCCCAGCATTTT.

This chain joins TRBV2 and TRBJ2-1; TRBD2 matches 9 bases. Losses at the gene ends were 4 bases for V and 10 bases for J; bases not matched to a gene: 2. Germline assignment: CDR1 SNHLY and CDR2 FYNNEI. CDR3 length: 12 amino acids. CDR3 DNA sequence: TGTGCCAGCAGTGGCCTAGCGGGGGAGCAGTTCTTC. Translated, it gives CASSGLAGEQFF.

V and J are TRBV9 and TRBJ1-1, with 9 bases identical to TRBD1. Germline V gives CDR1 SGDLS, CDR2 YYNGEE. V trimming: 3 bases; J trimming: 5 bases; junction bases outside the gene matches: 5. The CDR3 runs 14 residues. CDR3 DNA sequence: TGTGCCAGCAGCGAACAGGGGGCGCGGACTGAAGCTTTCTTT. Its translation is CASSEQGARTEAFF.

CDR3 in DNA: TGTGCCAGCAGCTTAGGGGGACAGTACAATGAGCAGTTCTTC. This codes for CASSLGGQYNEQFF. V and J are TRBV7-8 and TRBJ2-1, with 7 positions matching TRBD1. Germline V lookup: CDR1 SGHVS, CDR2 FQNEAQ. Unmatched junction bases numbered 1, after V lost 1 base and J lost 4 bases. The CDR3 contains 14 residues.

The V call is TRBV7-9, the J call TRBJ1-5, with a weak D call TRBD1 (6 bases). The V gene lost 7 bases and the J gene lost 6 bases, with 19 bases spanning the gap. Looked up from germline, CDR1 is SEHNR and CDR2 is FQNEAQ (reference sequence). CDR3 length: 15 amino acids. As DNA, the CDR3 is TGTGCCAGCATCCAAGAAGGGGGGGTAGGTCAGCCCCAGCATTTT. Protein product: CASIQEGGVGQPQHF.

This chain connects TRBV18 to TRBJ2-2, with TRBD2 identical over 12 bases. CDR3 length: 17 amino acids. V lost 1 base, J lost 5 bases, and 5 bases stayed unmatched. Germline CDR1 is KGHSH and CDR2 is LQKENI. CDR3 coding DNA: TGTGCCAGCTCACCACGCCTAGCGGGAGGGCGGACCGGGGAGCTGTTTTTT. The encoded protein is CASSPRLAGGRTGELFF.

This chain uses TRBV13 with TRBJ2-3; D not certain. Trimming removed 8 bases at V and 2 bases at J, with 11 bases between. The CDR3 is 13 residues long. Germline V gene data show CDR1 as PRHDT and CDR2 as FYEKMQ (reference sequence). The CDR3 is CASGPRYTDTQYF. DNA of the CDR3: TGTGCCAGCGGGCCCCGTTACACAGATACGCAGTATTTT.

J is TRBJ1-1 and V is TRBV20-1, with D possibly matching TRBD1 (5 bases). The CDR3 runs 12 residues. Germline V CDR1 and CDR2: DFQATT, SNEGSKA (reference sequence). Trimming removed 3 bases from V and 5 bases from J, with 10 bases in between. CDR3 sequence reads: CSASQGKTEAFF. The CDR3 DNA is TGCAGTGCTAGTCAGGGAAAAACTGAAGCTTTCTTT.